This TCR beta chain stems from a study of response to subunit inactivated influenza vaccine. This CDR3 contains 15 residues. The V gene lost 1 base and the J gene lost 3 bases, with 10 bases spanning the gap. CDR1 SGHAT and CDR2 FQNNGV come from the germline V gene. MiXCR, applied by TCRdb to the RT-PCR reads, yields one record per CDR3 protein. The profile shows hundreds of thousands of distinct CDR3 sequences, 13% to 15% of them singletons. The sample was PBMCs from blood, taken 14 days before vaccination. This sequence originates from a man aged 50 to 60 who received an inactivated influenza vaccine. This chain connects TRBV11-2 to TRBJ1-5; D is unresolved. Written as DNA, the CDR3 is TGTGCCAGCAGCTTAGGTAACGGCTACAATCAGCCCCAGCATTTT. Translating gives CASSLGNGYNQPQHF.